This T cell receptor (beta chain) was recorded in a study of response to subunit inactivated influenza vaccine. Regarding the study as a whole: Every seasonal influenza vaccination brings in few new T cells, the authors suggested.

V lost 6 bases to trimming and J lost 4 bases; unmatched junction nucleotides: 10. Germline V CDR1 and CDR2: SGDLS, YYNGEE. The CDR3 totals 16 residues. TCRdb processed the RT-PCR reads anew with MiXCR; each CDR3 protein has one entry. The sample yields around 190,000 distinct CDR3 sequences, around a tenth seen once. At least ten counts were recorded for this clonotype. What it recognizes is unknown. This clonotype was sampled from a man aged 45-60 years who received an inactivated influenza vaccine. The sequenced sample was non-naive T cells sorted from PBMCs, obtained on the day of vaccination. This sequence joins TRBV9 and TRBJ2-2; 9 positions agree with TRBD1. Written as DNA, the CDR3 is TGTGCCAGCAAGAAGGGACAGGGCCCTACCACCGGGGAGCTGTTTTTT. Protein product: CASKKGQGPTTGELFF.